This entry lists 32 T cell receptor beta chains sequenced from one sample in a study of blood T cell repertoires in COVID-19. Generated by immunoSEQ multiplex PCR, the TCRdb table keeps only in-frame clones and is missing some. The data show about 270,000 clones, less than 90% seen once. The sequencing input was peripheral blood. These receptors all come from a human donor in a cohort sampled during active COVID-19.

The V gene is TRBV11-2, the J gene TRBJ2-1; TRBD1 matches at 10 bases. The CDR3 is 16 residues long. J was trimmed by 4 bases and V by 4 bases; bases with no gene match: 7. CDR1 and CDR2 from the germline V gene are SGHAT and FQNNGV. DNA of the CDR3: TGTGCCAGCAGCTCCATCCGGGACAGGGGATACAATGAGCAGTTCTTC. As protein: CASSSIRDRGYNEQFF.

The V gene is TRBV29-1, the J gene TRBJ2-5; TRBD2 might be the D (5 bases). CDR1 SQVTM and CDR2 ANQGSEA come from the germline V gene. The CDR3 spans 11 residues. Trimming pared 5 bases from V and 7 bases from J, leaving 11 bases between. The CDR3 DNA reads TGCAGCGTTTGGACCGAGGGGACCCAGTACTTC. As protein: CSVWTEGTQYF. The whole variable domain, remainder taken from reference TRBV29-1 and TRBJ2-5, is SAVISQKPSRDICQRGTSLTIQCQVDSQVTMMFWYRQQPGQSLTLIATANQGSEATYESGFVIDKFPISRPNLTFSTLTVSNMSPEDSSIYLCSVWTEGTQYFGPGTRLLVL.

The gene calls are TRBV11-3 and TRBJ2-5, with D perhaps TRBD1 (5 bases). Germline V lookup: CDR1 SGHNT, CDR2 YENEEA. With 4 bases removed from V and 13 bases from J, the gap between germline ends came to 16 bases. The CDR3 covers 12 residues. CDR3 residues: CASSSDSGPLYF. The CDR3, as DNA: TGTGCCAGCAGCTCCGACTCAGGGCCCCTGTACTTC.

This clone was counted a few times. The genes are TRBV3-1 (or the pseudogene TRBV3-2) and TRBJ1-2; possibly TRBD1 for D (5 bases). Germline V gene lookup returns CDR1 LGHDT and CDR2 YNNKEL (reference sequence). There are 15 residues in the CDR3. Trimming left V 1 base short and J 8 bases short, with 17 bases between. In DNA form, the CDR3 reads TGTGCCAGCAGCCAAGCACCCGGCGGGACGGGCGGCTACACCTTC. Protein: CASSQAPGGTGGYTF.

The J gene is TRBJ1-1, the V gene TRBV7-2; D possibly corresponds to TRBD1 (6 bases). This CDR3 is 14 amino acids long. CDR1 is SGHTA and CDR2 is FQGNSA in the germline V gene. V lost 6 bases to trimming and J lost 1 base, with 12 bases between them. This CDR3 is CASRDWTANTEAFF. The CDR3 DNA reads as TGTGCCAGCAGGGATTGGACAGCGAACACTGAAGCTTTCTTT.

Note on this clone: At the DNA level, this CDR3 is encoded by other sequences in the same sample as well. The genes are TRBV9 and TRBJ2-1, with D tentatively TRBD2 (5 bases). Germline assignment: CDR1 SGDLS and CDR2 YYNGEE. V was trimmed by 0 bases and J by 5 bases, leaving 12 bases between them. The CDR3 covers 15 residues. The CDR3 coding sequence is TGTGCCAGCAGCGTAGCTGGCGGGCCTAACAATGAGCAGTTCTTC. Protein sequence: CASSVAGGPNNEQFF.

The chain couples TRBV2 to TRBJ1-5; D remains unclear. The CDR3 loop spans 16 amino acids. Between the trimmed V and J ends, which lost 6 bases and 2 bases, there was a span of 17 bases. Per the germline V gene, CDR1 is SNHLY and CDR2 is FYNNEI. CDR3 protein: CASSRVPPRGNQPQHF. The CDR3 nucleotides read TGTGCCAGCAGCCGGGTCCCCCCCCGAGGCAATCAGCCCCAGCATTTT.

The chain joins TRBV10-3 to TRBJ2-7, with 14 bases identical to TRBD2. Looked up from germline, CDR1 is ENHRY and CDR2 is SYGVKD. V gave up 10 bases and J gave up 6 bases; unmatched junction bases: 11. The CDR3 extends over 15 amino acids. CDR3 DNA sequence: TGTGCCACCAATCTCGGGACTAGCGGGAGCTCCGAGCAGTACTTC. Protein sequence: CATNLGTSGSSEQYF.

This chain connects TRBV4-3 to TRBJ1-2, with D possibly matching TRBD1 (6 bases). There are 15 residues in the CDR3. Germline assignment: CDR1 LGHNA and CDR2 YSLEER. Trimming stripped 4 bases from V and 0 bases from J, with 12 bases between. The CDR3 is CASSLDRNANYGYTF. The CDR3, as DNA: TGCGCCAGCAGCCTTGACAGGAACGCTAACTATGGCTACACCTTC.

For the CDR3, the DNA is TGTGCCAGCAGCACCCGGACTAGCGGGAGCTCCGGGGAGCTGTTTTTT. Translating gives CASSTRTSGSSGELFF. The chain links TRBV7-8 to TRBJ2-2; 13 bases are a match to TRBD2. Germline CDR1 and CDR2: SGHVS and FQNEAQ. The CDR3 is 16 residues long. V was pared by 5 bases and J by 6 bases, with 6 bases of the junction left unmatched.

V gene TRBV9 combines with J gene TRBJ1-3; tentative D call: TRBD1 (5 bases). Germline values: CDR1 SGDLS, CDR2 YYNGEE. The ends were cut back, 3 bases at V and 1 base at J, with 11 bases in the middle. This CDR3 is built from 15 residues. The CDR3 region has the DNA TGTGCCAGCAGCGCGGAGGGACTGTCTGGAAACACCATATATTTT. It codes for CASSAEGLSGNTIYF.

V gene TRBV24-1 combines with J gene TRBJ2-3; 10 bases match TRBD2. The trim removed 6 bases at V and 2 bases at J, leaving 19 bases unmatched. The CDR3 loop spans 20 amino acids. The germline gives CDR1 KGHDR, CDR2 SFDVKD. This CDR3 is CATSSNNPGTSADHTDTQYF. CDR3 coding DNA: TGTGCCACCAGTTCAAATAACCCCGGGACTAGCGCCGACCACACAGATACGCAGTATTTT.

The V and J genes are TRBV28 and TRBJ1-4; no clear D gene. Germline CDR1 and CDR2: MDHEN and SYDVKM. Trimming removed 3 bases from V and 4 bases from J, with 9 bases in between. This CDR3 comprises 14 residues. Here the CDR3 DNA reads TGTGCCAGCAGTTTTGCCAGTGTTAATGAAAAACTGTTTTTT. This codes for CASSFASVNEKLFF.

The chain joins TRBV6-6 to TRBJ2-4; tentative D call: TRBD2 (6 bases). V was pared by 1 base and J by 4 bases, with 8 bases between. The germline V gene encodes CDR1 MNHNY and CDR2 SVGAGI (reference sequence). There are 14 residues in the CDR3. The CDR3 region is CASSYLSGKNIQYF. DNA of the CDR3: TGTGCCAGCAGTTACTTAAGCGGGAAAAACATTCAGTACTTC.

This sequence joins TRBV27 and TRBJ2-2; 14 nucleotides match TRBD2. This CDR3 is built from 17 residues. The ends lost 8 bases at V and 5 bases at J; junction bases unmatched: 10. The germline gives CDR1 MNHEY, CDR2 SMNVEV (reference sequence). CDR3 coding DNA: TGTGCCAGCCGGGGACTAGCGGGAGTGACGGCAACCGGGGAGCTGTTTTTT. Its protein is CASRGLAGVTATGELFF.

This clone was counted a few times. The chain combines TRBV4-1 with TRBJ1-4; D gene uncertain. The CDR3 loop spans 15 amino acids. Deletions cut 1 base from V and 5 bases from J, with 11 bases between. Germline V CDR1 and CDR2: MGHRA, YSYEKL. In DNA form, the CDR3 reads TGCGCCAGCAGCCAAGTTATCGCGCTAAATGAAAAACTGTTTTTT. The encoded protein is CASSQVIALNEKLFF.

The chain is built from TRBV5-1 and TRBJ2-1, with no clear D. CDR3 size: 17 residues. The V gene lost 0 bases and the J gene lost 8 bases, with 21 bases spanning the gap. Germline-derived CDR1 and CDR2 are SGHRS and YFSETQ. The CDR3 sequence: CASSLAFRSSVVHEQFF. The CDR3 bases are TGCGCCAGCAGCTTGGCTTTTCGGTCTAGTGTCGTCCATGAGCAGTTCTTC. Drawing the rest from reference TRBV5-1 and TRBJ2-1, the complete variable domain is KAGVTQTPRYLIKTRGQQVTLSCSPISGHRSVSWYQQTPGQGLQFLFEYFSETQRNKGNFPGRFSGRQFSNSRSEMNVSTLELGDSALYLCASSLAFRSSVVHEQFFGPGTRLTVL.

This clone was detected only once. The rearrangement uses TRBV18 and TRBJ2-7; perhaps TRBD2 as D (5 bases). This CDR3 has 14 residues. V lost 0 bases, J lost 7 bases, and 13 bases lay in between. Germline loops: CDR1 KGHSH, CDR2 LQKENI. The CDR3 protein is CASSPPAGGGEQYF. The CDR3 DNA reads TGTGCCAGCTCACCACCGGCGGGTGGCGGGGAGCAGTACTTC.

The rearrangement joins TRBV5-4 to TRBJ2-6; the D gene is possibly TRBD1 (6 bases). This CDR3 is built from 18 residues. Germline V gene sequence: CDR1 SGHNT, CDR2 YYREEE (reference sequence). V was shortened by 1 base and J by 0 bases, with 14 bases between the two germline ends. CDR3 bases: TGTGCCAGCAGCTTGTTTCAGGGGCTGTTCTCTGGGGCCAACGTCCTGACTTTC. Its translation is CASSLFQGLFSGANVLTF.

The V gene is TRBV5-4, the J gene TRBJ1-4; D uncertain. Germline CDR1 is SGHNT and CDR2 is YYREEE (reference sequence). The CDR3 is made up of 14 amino acids. V was shortened by 3 bases and J by 8 bases, with 14 bases between the two germline ends. The CDR3 sequence is CASSSWEGREKLFF. In DNA form, the CDR3 reads TGTGCCAGCAGCTCCTGGGAGGGCCGGGAAAAACTGTTTTTT.

The CDR3 DNA reads as TGTGCCAGCAGTTACCAGTTCAATGAGCAGTTCTTC. It translates to CASSYQFNEQFF. The chain employs TRBV6-6 and TRBJ2-1; D gene ambiguous. Germline V gives CDR1 MNHNY, CDR2 SVGAGI (reference sequence). There are 12 residues in the CDR3. Trimming stripped 2 bases from V and 6 bases from J, with 5 bases between.

The genes are TRBV2 and TRBJ2-7; 12 positions match TRBD2. Germline loops: CDR1 SNHLY, CDR2 FYNNEI. This CDR3 is built from 15 residues. The junction had 10 bases not matched to a gene; V was cut back by 5 bases and J by 8 bases. This CDR3 reads CASSSLLAGGSQQYF. The CDR3 DNA sequence: TGTGCCAGCAGTTCACTACTAGCGGGAGGATCCCAGCAGTACTTC.

The V and J genes are TRBV18 and TRBJ2-7; D uncertain. The CDR3 has 14 amino acids. Germline values: CDR1 KGHSH, CDR2 LQKENI. The V end was cut by 6 bases, the J end by 2 bases, with 14 bases between. In DNA form, the CDR3 reads TGTGCCAGCTCGGCATCCCTCTCGACCTACGAGCAGTACTTC. Translating it yields CASSASLSTYEQYF.

The chain carries TRBV7-2 and TRBJ1-4; D may be TRBD1 (6 bases). The germline V gene encodes CDR1 SGHTA and CDR2 FQGNSA. V was clipped by 10 bases and J by 10 bases, with 25 bases between them. The CDR3 runs 15 residues. This CDR3 reads CATALTPGATGKLFF. CDR3 in DNA: TGTGCCACCGCCCTCACCCCAGGGGCCACGGGAAAACTGTTTTTT.

This chain links TRBV19 with TRBJ2-7; D ambiguous. Between the trimmed V and J ends, which lost 1 base and 5 bases, there was a span of 6 bases. The germline V gene has CDR1 LNHDA and CDR2 SQIVND (reference sequence). The CDR3 has 12 residues. CDR3 region: CASSIGRDEQYF. The CDR3 coding sequence is TGTGCCAGTAGTATAGGCCGGGACGAGCAGTACTTC.

The chain recombines TRBV7-8 with TRBJ2-7; TRBD2 might be the D (6 bases). Trimming stripped 1 base from V and 5 bases from J, with 9 bases between. The length of the CDR3 is 13 residues. From germline, CDR1 is SGHVS and CDR2 FQNEAQ. The CDR3 protein is CASSLETRNEQYF. DNA for the CDR3: TGTGCCAGCAGCTTAGAGACTAGAAACGAGCAGTACTTC.

V usage is TRBV11-3 and J usage is TRBJ2-3; the D is unclear. The CDR3 covers 13 residues. The V end lost 6 bases, the J end lost 0 bases, and 7 bases lay between the germline ends. Germline values: CDR1 SGHNT, CDR2 YENEEA. CDR3 sequence reads: CASSYSSTDTQYF. The CDR3, as DNA: TGTGCCAGCAGTTACTCTAGCACAGATACGCAGTATTTT.

On this clone itself: Additional DNA sequences in this sample encode the identical CDR3. This sequence joins TRBV9 and TRBJ2-3; 8 bases line up with TRBD2. Germline-derived CDR1 and CDR2 are SGDLS and YYNGEE. With 0 bases clipped from V and 4 bases from J, the junction kept 4 bases outside the gene matches. The CDR3 totals 15 residues. The CDR3 loop is CASSVAGGRSDTQYF. The CDR3 DNA is TGTGCCAGCAGCGTAGCGGGAGGGCGTTCAGATACGCAGTATTTT.

The genes are TRBV7-2 and TRBJ2-3, with a weak D call TRBD2 (7 bases). Germline values: CDR1 SGHTA, CDR2 FQGNSA. The CDR3 has 15 residues. V lost 3 bases to trimming and J lost 6 bases, with 16 bases between them. CDR3 residues: CASSFMGAGVDTQYF. The DNA of the CDR3 is TGTGCCAGCAGCTTTATGGGGGCGGGAGTGGATACGCAGTATTTT.

This clone was seen only once. Written as DNA, the CDR3 is TGTGCCAGCAGAAACAGGGGACATAGCTACGAGCAGTACTTC. Translation: CASRNRGHSYEQYF. The chain combines TRBV2 with TRBJ2-7; 7 nucleotides align to TRBD1. Unmatched junction bases numbered 8, after V lost 6 bases and J lost 3 bases. The CDR3 extends over 14 amino acids. Germline CDR1 and CDR2: SNHLY and FYNNEI.

The CDR3 loop is CASSRDYQGTQYF. CDR3 nucleotides: TGCGCCAGCAGCCGGGACTACCAGGGAACCCAGTACTTC. V usage is TRBV5-1 and J usage is TRBJ2-5; 7 bases line up with TRBD2. V lost 4 bases and J lost 8; bases outside the gene matches: 8. Germline CDR1 and CDR2: SGHRS and YFSETQ. This CDR3 comprises 13 residues.

The rearrangement joins TRBV7-9 to TRBJ1-2, with a tentative D call TRBD1 (6 bases). This CDR3 is 15 amino acids long. V was clipped by 4 bases and J by 7 bases, with 19 bases between them. Germline V gene data show CDR1 as SEHNR and CDR2 as FQNEAQ (reference sequence). As DNA, the CDR3 is TGTGCCAGCAGCTCGGCAGGGGCTGCGGGAGCTGGCTACACCTTC. Protein: CASSSAGAAGAGYTF.